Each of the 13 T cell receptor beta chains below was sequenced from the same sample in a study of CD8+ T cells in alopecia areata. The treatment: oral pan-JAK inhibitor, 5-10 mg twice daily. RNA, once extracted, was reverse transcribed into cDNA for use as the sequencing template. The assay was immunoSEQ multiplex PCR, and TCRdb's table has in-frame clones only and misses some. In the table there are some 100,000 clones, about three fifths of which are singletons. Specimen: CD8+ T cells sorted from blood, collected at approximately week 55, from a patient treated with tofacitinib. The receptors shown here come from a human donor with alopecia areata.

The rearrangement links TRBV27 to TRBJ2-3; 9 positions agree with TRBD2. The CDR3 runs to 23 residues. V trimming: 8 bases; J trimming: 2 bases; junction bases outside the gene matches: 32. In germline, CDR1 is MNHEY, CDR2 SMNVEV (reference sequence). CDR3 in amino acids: CASPRAPECQPQGSGGFTDTQYF. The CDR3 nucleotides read TGTGCCAGCCCCAGGGCTCCCGAGTGCCAGCCCCAGGGCAGCGGGGGGTTCACAGATACGCAGTATTTT.

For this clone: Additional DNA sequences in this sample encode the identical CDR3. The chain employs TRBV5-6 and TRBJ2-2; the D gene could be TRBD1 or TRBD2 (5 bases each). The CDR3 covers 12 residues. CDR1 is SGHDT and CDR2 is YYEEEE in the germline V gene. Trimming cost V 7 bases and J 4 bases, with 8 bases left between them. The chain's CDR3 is CASSGGTGELFF. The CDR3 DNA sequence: TGTGCCAGCTCTGGGGGCACCGGGGAGCTGTTTTTT.

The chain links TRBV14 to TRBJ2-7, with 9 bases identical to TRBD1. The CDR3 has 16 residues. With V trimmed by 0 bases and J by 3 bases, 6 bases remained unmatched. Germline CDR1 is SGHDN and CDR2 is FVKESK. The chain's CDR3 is CASSQDTGTGFYEQYF. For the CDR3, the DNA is TGTGCCAGCAGCCAAGATACCGGGACAGGGTTCTACGAGCAGTACTTC.

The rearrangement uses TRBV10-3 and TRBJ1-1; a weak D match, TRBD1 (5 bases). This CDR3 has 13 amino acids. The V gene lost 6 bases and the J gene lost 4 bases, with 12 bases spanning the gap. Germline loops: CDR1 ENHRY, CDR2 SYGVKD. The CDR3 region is CAIRGGALTEAFF. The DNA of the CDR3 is TGTGCCATCAGGGGGGGAGCTCTCACTGAAGCTTTCTTT.

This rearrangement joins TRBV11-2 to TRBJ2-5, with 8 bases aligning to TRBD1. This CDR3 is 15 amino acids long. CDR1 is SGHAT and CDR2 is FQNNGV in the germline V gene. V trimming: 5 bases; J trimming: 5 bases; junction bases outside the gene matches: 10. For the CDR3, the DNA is TGTGCCAGCAGCACCTTAGACAGGGGTTGGGAGACCCAGTACTTC. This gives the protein CASSTLDRGWETQYF.

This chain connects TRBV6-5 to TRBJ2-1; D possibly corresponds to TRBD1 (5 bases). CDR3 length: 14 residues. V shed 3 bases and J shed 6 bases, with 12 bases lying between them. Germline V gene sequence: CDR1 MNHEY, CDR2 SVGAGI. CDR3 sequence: CASSYYQGGNEQFF. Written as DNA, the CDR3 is TGTGCCAGCAGTTATTACCAGGGTGGCAATGAGCAGTTCTTC.

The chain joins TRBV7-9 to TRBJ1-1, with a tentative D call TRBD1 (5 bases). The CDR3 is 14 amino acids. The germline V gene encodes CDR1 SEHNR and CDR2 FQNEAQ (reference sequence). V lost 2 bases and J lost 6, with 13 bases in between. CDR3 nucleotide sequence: TGTGCCAGCAGCTTACCAGGGTTAAGCCCTGAAGCTTTCTTT. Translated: CASSLPGLSPEAFF.

The CDR3 sequence: CASSSEQEEYF. In nucleotides, the CDR3 is TGTGCCAGCAGCTCGGAACAAGAGGAGTACTTC. The rearrangement links TRBV7-9 to TRBJ2-7; no clear D gene. This CDR3 is 11 amino acids long. CDR1 is SEHNR, CDR2 FQNEAQ, per germline (reference sequence). V was shortened by 4 bases and J by 11 bases, with 12 bases between the two germline ends.

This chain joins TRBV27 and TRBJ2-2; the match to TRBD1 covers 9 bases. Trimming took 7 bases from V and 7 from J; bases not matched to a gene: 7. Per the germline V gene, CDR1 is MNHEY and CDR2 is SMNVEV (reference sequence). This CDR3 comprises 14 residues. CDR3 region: CASTHRGRIGELFF. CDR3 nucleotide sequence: TGTGCCAGCACCCACAGGGGGCGAATCGGGGAGCTGTTTTTT.

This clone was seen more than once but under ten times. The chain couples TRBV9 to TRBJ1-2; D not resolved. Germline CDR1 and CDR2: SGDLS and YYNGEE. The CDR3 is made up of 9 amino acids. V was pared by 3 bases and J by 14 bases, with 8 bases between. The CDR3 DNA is TGTGCCAGCAGCGCGCATGGTACCTTC. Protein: CASSAHGTF.

CDR3 DNA sequence: TGTGCCAGCAGCTTAGAGCAGGGCTTTGGCTACACCTTC. This translates into CASSLEQGFGYTF. The V and J genes are TRBV13 and TRBJ1-2, with D perhaps matching TRBD1 (5 bases). This CDR3 is 13 amino acids long. Between the trimmed V and J ends, which lost 1 base and 7 bases, there was a span of 10 bases. Germline CDR1 is PRHDT and CDR2 is FYEKMQ (reference sequence).

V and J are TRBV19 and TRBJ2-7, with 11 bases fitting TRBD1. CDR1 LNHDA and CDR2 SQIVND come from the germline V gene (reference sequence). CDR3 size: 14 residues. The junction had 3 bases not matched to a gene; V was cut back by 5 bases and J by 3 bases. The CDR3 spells CASSAGTGGYEQYF. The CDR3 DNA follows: TGTGCCAGTAGTGCCGGGACAGGGGGCTACGAGCAGTACTTC.

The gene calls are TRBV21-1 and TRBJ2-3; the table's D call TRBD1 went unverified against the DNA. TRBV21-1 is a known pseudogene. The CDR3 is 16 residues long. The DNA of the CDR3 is TGTGCCAGATCCCATCGTGGACAGAGAGCCACAGATACGCAGTATTTT. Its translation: CARSHRGQRATDTQYF.